These 14 T cell receptor beta chains originate from one sample sequenced in a study of T cells after yellow fever vaccination. TCRdb recomputed calls from the 5' RACE reads with MiXCR, one row per CDR3 protein. The table lists about 630,000 distinct CDR3 sequences, approximately 13% of them singletons. The sample consisted of PBMCs, taken on the day of the yellow fever booster vaccination. The receptors shown here come from a man aged 25-45 years who received the YFV17D yellow fever vaccine.

The chain is built from TRBV4-3 and TRBJ2-1, with 8 bases lining up with TRBD1. Germline assignment: CDR1 LGHNA and CDR2 YSLEER. With V trimmed by 3 bases and J by 2 bases, 9 bases remained unmatched. This CDR3 contains 17 residues. Here the CDR3 DNA reads TGCGCCAGCAGCCATACGGTGTGGGACAGGACCTACAATGAGCAGTTCTTC. Its protein is CASSHTVWDRTYNEQFF.

The rearrangement joins TRBV27 to TRBJ1-5, with a tentative D call TRBD1 (6 bases). CDR1 MNHEY and CDR2 SMNVEV come from the germline V gene (reference sequence). Trimming removed 1 base from V and 1 base from J, with 11 bases in between. CDR3 length: 16 amino acids. In DNA, the CDR3 is TGTGCCAGCAGTTTATTTTCGGGGGCGAGCAATCAGCCCCAGCATTTT. Translated: CASSLFSGASNQPQHF.

The chain recombines TRBV30 with TRBJ2-2, with D perhaps TRBD2 (5 bases). Germline-derived CDR1 and CDR2 are GTSNPN and SVGIG (reference sequence). The CDR3 length is 16 residues. V shed 0 bases and J shed 2 bases, with 13 bases lying between them. This chain's CDR3 is CAWSVRGSGNTGELFF. The DNA of the CDR3 is TGTGCCTGGAGTGTACGGGGAAGTGGAAACACCGGGGAGCTGTTTTTT.

This clonotype turned up a few times. The CDR3 bases are TGCAGTGCCAGGCCGGGACAGGGGCTCTCCTACGAGCAGTACTTC. It specifies CSARPGQGLSYEQYF. The chain is built from TRBV20-1 and TRBJ2-7, with 10 bases that match TRBD1. Germline V lookup: CDR1 DFQATT, CDR2 SNEGSKA (reference sequence). This CDR3 has 15 amino acids. After removal of 6 bases from V and 0 bases from J, the junction contained 8 bases not matched to a gene.

This sequence joins TRBV25-1 and TRBJ2-2; 7 bases map to TRBD2. In germline, CDR1 is MGHDK, CDR2 SYGVNS. CDR3 size: 14 residues. With V trimmed by 9 bases and J by 6 bases, 10 bases remained unmatched. The DNA for the CDR3 is TGTGCCAGACGGGGTTTGCGGGAGCCCGGGGAGCTGTTTTTT. As protein: CARRGLREPGELFF.

The chain couples TRBV28 to TRBJ2-1, with TRBD2 identical over 12 bases. V trimming: 7 bases; J trimming: 7 bases; junction bases outside the gene matches: 8. The CDR3 has 15 residues. Germline CDR1 is MDHEN and CDR2 is SYDVKM. The CDR3 DNA is TGTGCCAGCAACCAGTTGACTAGCGGGAGTAATGAGCAGTTCTTC. It is translated as CASNQLTSGSNEQFF.

This clonotype appeared a few times. J is TRBJ2-7 and V is TRBV20-1, with 9 bases matching TRBD2. Germline values: CDR1 DFQATT, CDR2 SNEGSKA (reference sequence). The CDR3 consists of 14 residues. Trimming took 1 base from V and 4 from J; bases not matched to a gene: 5. The CDR3 DNA sequence: TGCAGTGCTAGAGCGGGTAGCGGGAGTTACGAGCAGTACTTC. Translation: CSARAGSGSYEQYF.

This clonotype showed up just a few times. This chain uses TRBV29-1 with TRBJ2-7; no reliable D call. Germline values: CDR1 SQVTM, CDR2 ANQGSEA. V shed 5 bases and J shed 4 bases, with 15 bases lying between them. The CDR3 contains 13 residues. This CDR3 reads CSVRRLLSYEQYF. The CDR3 DNA sequence: TGCAGCGTTCGCCGACTTTTATCGTACGAGCAGTACTTC.

The sample holds a few counts of this clonotype. The genes are TRBV29-1 and TRBJ1-5; D is undetermined. The CDR3 consists of 14 residues. CDR1 is SQVTM and CDR2 is ANQGSEA in the germline V gene. Trimming shortened V by 6 bases and J by 3 bases, and 15 bases separated the two germline ends. The CDR3 nucleotides read TGCAGCGTCAGTACAGCAGACCCCAATCAGCCCCAGCATTTT. Encoded protein: CSVSTADPNQPQHF.

The sample holds a few counts of this clonotype. The V call is TRBV11-3, the J call TRBJ2-5; 9 bases line up with TRBD1. Trimming removed 5 bases from V and 1 base from J; junction bases left unmatched: 11. The germline gives CDR1 SGHNT, CDR2 YENEEA. CDR3 length: 17 amino acids. CDR3 sequence: CASSRYRGRLGQETQYF. The CDR3 DNA is TGTGCCAGCAGCCGATACAGGGGGCGCTTGGGCCAAGAGACCCAGTACTTC.

The rearrangement links TRBV27 to TRBJ2-1; weak D call: TRBD2 (5 bases). The CDR3 extends over 12 amino acids. The V end was cut by 10 bases, the J end by 2 bases, with 9 bases between. The germline V gene encodes CDR1 MNHEY and CDR2 SMNVEV (reference sequence). This CDR3 is CATTRPYNEQFF. In DNA, the CDR3 is TGTGCCACCACTAGGCCCTACAATGAGCAGTTCTTC.

The chain couples TRBV7-9 to TRBJ2-1; D tentatively reads TRBD1 or TRBD2 (5 bases each). V lost 5 bases and J lost 2, with 13 bases in between. The length of the CDR3 is 15 residues. The germline CDR1 and CDR2 sequences are SEHNR and FQNEAQ (reference sequence). The CDR3 bases are TGTGCCAGCAGCAGACTGAGGGGTACCTACAATGAGCAGTTCTTC. Translation gives CASSRLRGTYNEQFF.

V usage is TRBV24-1 and J usage is TRBJ2-7; 13 nucleotides align to TRBD2. The germline gives CDR1 KGHDR, CDR2 SFDVKD. The CDR3 consists of 17 residues. J was trimmed by 6 bases and V by 3 bases; bases with no gene match: 10. In DNA form, the CDR3 reads TGTGCCACCAGTGATAGCAGGGGACTAGCGGGACAGAGCGAGCAGTACTTC. Translated: CATSDSRGLAGQSEQYF.

The table lists this clonotype with many counts. The chain joins TRBV5-1 to TRBJ2-3; D is ambiguous. V lost 1 base and J 0 bases, leaving 9 bases between the germline ends. This CDR3 spans 15 amino acids. CDR1 and CDR2 from the germline V gene are SGHRS and YFSETQ. The chain's CDR3 is CASSLSERSTDTQYF. In nucleotides, the CDR3 is TGCGCCAGCAGCTTGTCTGAACGTAGCACAGATACGCAGTATTTT.